This TCR beta chain was recorded in a study of glioma-infiltrating T cells after dendritic cell vaccination. Study in general: Patients received autologous tumor lysate-pulsed dendritic cell vaccination between the early 2000s and the early 2010s.

Generated by immunoSEQ multiplex PCR, the TCRdb table keeps only in-frame clones and is missing some. The table includes about 100,000 clones, over 60% detected once. The CDR3 is made up of 16 amino acids. Germline V gene lookup returns CDR1 SGHRS and CDR2 YFSETQ. Trimming stripped 0 bases from V and 0 bases from J, with 12 bases between. PBMC sampling occurred before vaccination, two weeks after the third dose, and at progression. This receptor was obtained from a human donor with glioblastoma. The sample was blood, taken before dendritic cell vaccination. This sequence joins TRBV5-1 and TRBJ1-1, with D perhaps TRBD1 (5 bases). CDR3 in amino acids: CASSLGWRGMNTEAFF. In DNA, the CDR3 is TGCGCCAGCAGCTTGGGCTGGCGGGGGATGAACACTGAAGCTTTCTTT.